This T cell receptor (beta chain) was captured in a study of beta chain features in type 1 diabetes. Study observations and caveats: Sequencing the cDNA could make cells with high TCR expression show up more than they should.

Expressed TCRB transcripts were sequenced because the isolated RNA had all been reverse transcribed beforehand. Only in-frame clones appear in the TCRdb table, and some are missing; sequencing was by immunoSEQ multiplex PCR. The sample carries about 240,000 clones, about 25% recorded once. In the case of this clone: Its antigen is unknown.

Each donor gave one heparinised blood draw averaging about 120 mL. Sorting with CD45RO/CCR7/CD25/CD127/CD95/CD27 yielded naive, central memory, regulatory and stem-like memory CD4+ cells. The TCR sequence derives from a man aged 25 to 40 in good health. The sequenced sample consisted of central memory CD4+ T cells from blood.

The CDR3 DNA sequence: TGCAGCGTTGGACCGACAGGGATGAGTAGGGATACGCAGTATTTT. This sequence encodes CSVGPTGMSRDTQYF. V gene TRBV29-1 combines with J gene TRBJ2-3; 7 positions agree with TRBD1. V trimming: 4 bases; J trimming: 6 bases; junction bases outside the gene matches: 13. The germline CDR1 and CDR2 sequences are SQVTM and ANQGSEA. This CDR3 has 15 residues.